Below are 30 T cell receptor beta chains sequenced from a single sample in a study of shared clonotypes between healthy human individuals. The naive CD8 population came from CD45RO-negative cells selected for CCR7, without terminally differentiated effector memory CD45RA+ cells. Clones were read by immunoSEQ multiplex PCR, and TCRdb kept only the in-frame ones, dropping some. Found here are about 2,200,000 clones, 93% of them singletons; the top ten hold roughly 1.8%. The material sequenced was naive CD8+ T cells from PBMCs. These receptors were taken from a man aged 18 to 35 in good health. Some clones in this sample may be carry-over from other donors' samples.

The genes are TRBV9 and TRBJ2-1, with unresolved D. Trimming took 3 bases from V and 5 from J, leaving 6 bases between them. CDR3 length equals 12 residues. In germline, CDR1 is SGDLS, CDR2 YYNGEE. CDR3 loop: CASSEPDNEQFF. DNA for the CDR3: TGTGCCAGCAGCGAGCCGGACAATGAGCAGTTCTTC.

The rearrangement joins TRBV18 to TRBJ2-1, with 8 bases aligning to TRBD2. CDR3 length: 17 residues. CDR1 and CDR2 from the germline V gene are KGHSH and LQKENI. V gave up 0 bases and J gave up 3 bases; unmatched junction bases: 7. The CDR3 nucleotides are TGTGCCAGCTCACCACCGTCGATAGCGGGACTCTACAATGAGCAGTTCTTC. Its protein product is CASSPPSIAGLYNEQFF.

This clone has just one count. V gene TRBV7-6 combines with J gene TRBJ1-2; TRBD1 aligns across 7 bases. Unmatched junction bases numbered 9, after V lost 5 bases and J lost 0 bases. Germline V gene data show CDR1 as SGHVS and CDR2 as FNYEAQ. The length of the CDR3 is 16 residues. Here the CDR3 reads CASSPNTGVPNYGYTF. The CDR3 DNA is TGTGCCAGCAGCCCGAACACAGGGGTCCCTAACTATGGCTACACCTTC.

The CDR3 DNA is TGTGCCAGCAGGGCAGGGGGAATGGGACAGCCCCAGCATTTT. This gives the protein CASRAGGMGQPQHF. The J gene is TRBJ1-5, the V gene TRBV27, with 7 bases that match TRBD1. CDR1 is MNHEY and CDR2 is SMNVEV in the germline V gene (reference sequence). CDR3 length equals 14 residues. J gave up 7 bases and V 6 bases, and 9 bases lay outside the gene matches.

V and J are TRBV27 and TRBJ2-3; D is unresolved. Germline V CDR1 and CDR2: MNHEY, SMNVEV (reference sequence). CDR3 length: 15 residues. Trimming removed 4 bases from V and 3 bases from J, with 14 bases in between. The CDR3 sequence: CASSSPLVVTDTQYF. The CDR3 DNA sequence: TGTGCCAGCAGTTCCCCGTTGGTAGTGACAGATACGCAGTATTTT.

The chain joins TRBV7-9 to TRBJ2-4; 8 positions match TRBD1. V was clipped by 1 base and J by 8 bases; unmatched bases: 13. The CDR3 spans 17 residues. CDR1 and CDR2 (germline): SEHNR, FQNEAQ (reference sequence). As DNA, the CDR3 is TGTGCCAGCAGCTTAGGGGACAGGACTAATCCTCGGTACATTCAGTACTTC. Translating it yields CASSLGDRTNPRYIQYF. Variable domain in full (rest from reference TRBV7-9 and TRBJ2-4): DTGVSQNPRHKITKRGQNVTFRCDPISEHNRLYWYRQTLGQGPEFLTYFQNEAQLEKSRLLSDRFSAERPKGSFSTLEIQRTEQGDSAMYLCASSLGDRTNPRYIQYFGAGTRLSVL.

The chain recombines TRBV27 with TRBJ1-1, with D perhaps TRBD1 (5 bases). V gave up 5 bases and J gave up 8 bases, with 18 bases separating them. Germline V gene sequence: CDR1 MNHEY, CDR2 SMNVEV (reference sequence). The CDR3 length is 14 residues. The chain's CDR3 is CASSPTQTDKEAFF. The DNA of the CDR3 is TGTGCCAGCAGTCCCACCCAGACAGACAAAGAAGCTTTCTTT.

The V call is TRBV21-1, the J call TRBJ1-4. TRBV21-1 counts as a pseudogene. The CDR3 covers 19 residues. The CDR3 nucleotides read TGTGCCAGCAGCAAAAATGGTCTCGGACGGCCGAGCCCTAATGAAAAACTGTTTTTT. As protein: CASSKNGLGRPSPNEKLFF.

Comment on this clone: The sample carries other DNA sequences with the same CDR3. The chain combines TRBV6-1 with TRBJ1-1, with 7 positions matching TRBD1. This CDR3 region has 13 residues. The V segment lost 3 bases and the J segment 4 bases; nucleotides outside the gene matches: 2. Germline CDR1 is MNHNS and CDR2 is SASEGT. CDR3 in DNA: TGTGCCAGCAGTGAGGGACAGCTCACTGAAGCTTTCTTT. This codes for CASSEGQLTEAFF.

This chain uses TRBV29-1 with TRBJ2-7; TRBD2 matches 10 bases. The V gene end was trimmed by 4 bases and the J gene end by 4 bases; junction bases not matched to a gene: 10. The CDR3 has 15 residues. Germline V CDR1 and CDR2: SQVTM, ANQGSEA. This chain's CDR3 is CSVGGPSGSGYEQYF. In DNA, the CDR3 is TGCAGCGTTGGGGGACCTAGCGGGAGTGGGTACGAGCAGTACTTC.

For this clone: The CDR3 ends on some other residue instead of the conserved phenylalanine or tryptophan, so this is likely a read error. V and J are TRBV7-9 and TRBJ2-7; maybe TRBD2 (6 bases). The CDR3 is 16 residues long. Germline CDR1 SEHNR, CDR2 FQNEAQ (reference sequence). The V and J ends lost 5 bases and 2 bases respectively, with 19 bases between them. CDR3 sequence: CASSPQDGGIPYEQYL. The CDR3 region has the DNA TGTGCCAGCAGCCCACAAGACGGGGGTATCCCCTACGAGCAGTACCTC.

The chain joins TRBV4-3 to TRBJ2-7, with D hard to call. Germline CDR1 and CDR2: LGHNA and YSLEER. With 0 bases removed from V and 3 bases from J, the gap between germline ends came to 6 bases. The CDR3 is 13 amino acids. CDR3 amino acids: CASSQDGNYEQYF. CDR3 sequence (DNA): TGCGCCAGCAGCCAAGATGGCAACTACGAGCAGTACTTC.

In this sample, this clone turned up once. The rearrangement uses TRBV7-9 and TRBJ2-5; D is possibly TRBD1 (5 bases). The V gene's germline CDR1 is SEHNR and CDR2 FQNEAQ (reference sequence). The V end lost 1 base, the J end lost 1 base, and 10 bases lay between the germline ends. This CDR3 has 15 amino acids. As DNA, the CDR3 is TGTGCCAGCAGCTTAGTCGACAGTTCCCAAGAGACCCAGTACTTC. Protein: CASSLVDSSQETQYF.

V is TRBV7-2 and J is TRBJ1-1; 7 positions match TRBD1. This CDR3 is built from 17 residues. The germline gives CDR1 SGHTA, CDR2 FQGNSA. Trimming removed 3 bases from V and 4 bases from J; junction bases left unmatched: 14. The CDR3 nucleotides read TGTGCCAGCAGCTTGGGAGACAGGGAGCCTTGGGGCACTGAAGCTTTCTTT. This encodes CASSLGDREPWGTEAFF.

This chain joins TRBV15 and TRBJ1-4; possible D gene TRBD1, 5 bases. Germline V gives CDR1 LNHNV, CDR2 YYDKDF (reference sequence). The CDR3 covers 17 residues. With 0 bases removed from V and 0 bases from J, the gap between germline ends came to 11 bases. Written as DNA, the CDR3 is TGTGCCACCAGCAGAGACCTAACGACAGCAACTAATGAAAAACTGTTTTTT. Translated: CATSRDLTTATNEKLFF.

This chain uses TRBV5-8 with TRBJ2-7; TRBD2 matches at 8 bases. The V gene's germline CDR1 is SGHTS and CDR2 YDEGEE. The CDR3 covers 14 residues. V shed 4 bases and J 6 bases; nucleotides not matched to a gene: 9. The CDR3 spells CASSLIAGPTEQYF. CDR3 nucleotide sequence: TGTGCCAGCAGCCTAATAGCGGGACCGACCGAGCAGTACTTC.

This CDR3 is CASSGRDHGYTF. The CDR3 DNA reads TGTGCCAGCTCCGGGAGGGATCATGGCTACACCTTC. The V and J genes are TRBV25-1 and TRBJ1-2; D is uncertain. This CDR3 spans 12 amino acids. Trimming removed 8 bases at V and 6 bases at J, with 13 bases between. The germline V gene encodes CDR1 MGHDK and CDR2 SYGVNS.

The CDR3 region is CASSLRAGSTDTQYF. The CDR3 DNA is TGTGCCAGCAGCTTACGGGCAGGGTCCACAGATACGCAGTATTTT. The chain has TRBV6-6 and TRBJ2-3; a weak D match, TRBD1 (5 bases). Trimming removed 6 bases at V and 2 bases at J, with 15 bases between. Germline CDR1 is MNHNY and CDR2 is SVGAGI (reference sequence). The CDR3 is made up of 15 amino acids.

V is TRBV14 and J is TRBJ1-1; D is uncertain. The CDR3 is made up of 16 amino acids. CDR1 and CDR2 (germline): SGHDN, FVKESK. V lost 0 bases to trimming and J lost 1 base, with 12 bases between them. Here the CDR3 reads CASSQDGEAKNTEAFF. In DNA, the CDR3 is TGTGCCAGCAGCCAAGATGGCGAGGCAAAGAACACTGAAGCTTTCTTT.

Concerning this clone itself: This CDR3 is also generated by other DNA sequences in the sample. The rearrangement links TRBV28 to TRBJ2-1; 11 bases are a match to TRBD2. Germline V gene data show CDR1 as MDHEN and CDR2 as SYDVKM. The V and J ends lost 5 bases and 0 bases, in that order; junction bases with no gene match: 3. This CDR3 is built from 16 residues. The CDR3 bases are TGTGCCAGCAGTCCCACTAGCGGGAGCTCCTACAATGAGCAGTTCTTC. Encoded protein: CASSPTSGSSYNEQFF.

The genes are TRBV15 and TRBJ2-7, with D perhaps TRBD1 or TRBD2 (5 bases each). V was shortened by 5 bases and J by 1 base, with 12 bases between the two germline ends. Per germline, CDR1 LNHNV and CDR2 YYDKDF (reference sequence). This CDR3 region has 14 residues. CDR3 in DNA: TGTGCCACCAGCCCTAGGGACCAATCCTACGAGCAGTACTTC. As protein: CATSPRDQSYEQYF.

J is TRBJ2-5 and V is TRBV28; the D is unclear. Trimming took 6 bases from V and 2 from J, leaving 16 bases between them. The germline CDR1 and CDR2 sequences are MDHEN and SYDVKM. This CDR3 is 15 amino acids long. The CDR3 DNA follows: TGTGCCAGCAGCCCCGGATTGGCCCCACAAGAGACCCAGTACTTC. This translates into CASSPGLAPQETQYF.

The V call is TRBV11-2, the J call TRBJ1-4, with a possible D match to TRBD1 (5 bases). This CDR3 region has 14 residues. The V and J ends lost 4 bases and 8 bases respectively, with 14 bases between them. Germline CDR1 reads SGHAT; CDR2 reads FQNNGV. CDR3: CASSSGGSGEKLFF. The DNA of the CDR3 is TGTGCCAGCAGCTCCGGGGGATCGGGGGAAAAACTGTTTTTT.

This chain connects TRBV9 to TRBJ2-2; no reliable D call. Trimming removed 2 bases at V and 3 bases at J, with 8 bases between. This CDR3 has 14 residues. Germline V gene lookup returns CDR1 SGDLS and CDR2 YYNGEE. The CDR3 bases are TGTGCCAGCAGCGTTTATTTGGACACCGGGGAGCTGTTTTTT. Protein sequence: CASSVYLDTGELFF.

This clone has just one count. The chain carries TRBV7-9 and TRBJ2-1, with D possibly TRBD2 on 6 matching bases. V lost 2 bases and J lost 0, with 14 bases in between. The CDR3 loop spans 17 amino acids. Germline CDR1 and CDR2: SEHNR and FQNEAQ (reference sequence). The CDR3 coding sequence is TGTGCCAGCAGCTTACGGCTAGCGCTAAGCTCCTACAATGAGCAGTTCTTC. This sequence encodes CASSLRLALSSYNEQFF.

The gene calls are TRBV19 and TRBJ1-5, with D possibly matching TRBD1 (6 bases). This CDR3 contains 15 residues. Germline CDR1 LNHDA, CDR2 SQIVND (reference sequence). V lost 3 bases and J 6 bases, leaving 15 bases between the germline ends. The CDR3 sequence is CASSILGAAGQPQHF. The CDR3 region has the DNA TGTGCCAGTAGTATTTTGGGGGCAGCGGGTCAGCCCCAGCATTTT.

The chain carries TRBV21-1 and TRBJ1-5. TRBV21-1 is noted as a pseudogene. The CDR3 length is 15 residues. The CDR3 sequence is CPQLGGGNSNQPQHF. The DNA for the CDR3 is TGCCCTCAGCTAGGGGGGGGAAACAGCAATCAGCCCCAGCATTTT.

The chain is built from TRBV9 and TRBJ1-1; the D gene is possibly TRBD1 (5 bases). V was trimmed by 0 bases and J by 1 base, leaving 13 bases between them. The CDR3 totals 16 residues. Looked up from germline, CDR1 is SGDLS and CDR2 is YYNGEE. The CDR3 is CASSVVGAPANTEAFF. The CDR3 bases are TGTGCCAGCAGCGTAGTAGGGGCTCCGGCGAACACTGAAGCTTTCTTT.

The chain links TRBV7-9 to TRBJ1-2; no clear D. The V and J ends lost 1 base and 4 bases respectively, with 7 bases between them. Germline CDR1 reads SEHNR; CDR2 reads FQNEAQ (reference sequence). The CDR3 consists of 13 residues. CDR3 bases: TGTGCCAGCAGCTTAGAACAGCCCTATGGCTACACCTTC. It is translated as CASSLEQPYGYTF.

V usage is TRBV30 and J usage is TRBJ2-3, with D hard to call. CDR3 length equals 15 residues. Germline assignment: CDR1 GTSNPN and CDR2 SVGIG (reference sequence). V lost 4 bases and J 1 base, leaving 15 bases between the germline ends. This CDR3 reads CAWTFRGWGTDTQYF. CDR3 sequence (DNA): TGTGCCTGGACATTCCGAGGATGGGGCACAGATACGCAGTATTTT.